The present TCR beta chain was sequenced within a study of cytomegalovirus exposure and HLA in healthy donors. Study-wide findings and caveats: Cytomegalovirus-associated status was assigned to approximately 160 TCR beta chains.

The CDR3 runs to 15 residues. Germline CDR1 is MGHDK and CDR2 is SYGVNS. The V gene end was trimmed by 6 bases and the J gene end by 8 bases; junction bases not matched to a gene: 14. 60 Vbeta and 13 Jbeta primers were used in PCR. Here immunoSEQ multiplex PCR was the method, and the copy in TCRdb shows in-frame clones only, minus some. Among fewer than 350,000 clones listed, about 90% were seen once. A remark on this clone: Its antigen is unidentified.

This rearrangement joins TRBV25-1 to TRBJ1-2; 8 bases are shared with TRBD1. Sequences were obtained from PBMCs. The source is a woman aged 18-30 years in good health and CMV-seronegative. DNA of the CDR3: TGTGCCAGCAGCCTCGAGGGGCAGGGGGCGTCAGGCTACACCTTC. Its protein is CASSLEGQGASGYTF.